The rows below give T cell receptor beta chains drawn from one sample of a study of shared clonotypes between healthy human individuals. Profiled with immunoSEQ multiplex PCR; TCRdb holds only in-frame clones, not every one. The sample has approximately 1.4 million clones; 95% to 99% are singletons. The sample consisted of naive CD4+ T cells sorted from blood. Receptor source: a man younger than 45 in good health. The CDR3 runs from the conserved cysteine through the conserved F or W. A D gene is named only where the DNA matches it firmly. Not all rows give a size; the values are once, few, many and, for expanded clones, a class.

>NA|TRBV19|TRBJ2-1|NA
TGTGCCAGCAAGGGACTTGAGGGAATTAACTACAATGAGCAGTTCTTC
CASKGLEGINYNEQFF
>NA|TRBV5-1|TRBJ2-7|NA
TGCGCCAGCAGCTTGGAGCGGTTAGCCTACGAGCAGTACTTC
CASSLERLAYEQYF
>NA|TRBV30|TRBJ2-7|NA
TGTGCCTGCTCATCCAGTAACCTAGTCCCCGAGCAGTACTTC
CACSSSNLVPEQYF
>once|TRBV7-9|TRBJ2-7|NA
TGTGCCAGCAGCCACCGGGGGCACAGGGCTGGGGAGCAGTACTTC
CASSHRGHRAGEQYF
>NA|TRBV28|TRBJ2-3|NA
TGTGCCAGCAGTTTCTCCAGCGGACCCACAGATACGCAGTATTTT
CASSFSSGPTDTQYF
>NA|TRBV28|TRBJ2-2|TRBD1
TGTGCCAGCAGTTTACTGGGACAGGGGTTTTACACCGGGGAGCTGTTTTTT
CASSLLGQGFYTGELFF
>NA|TRBV6-5|TRBJ1-3|NA
TGTGCCAGCAGTATCGGGGCTATCTCTGGAAACACCATATATTTT
CASSIGAISGNTIYF
>NA|TRBV5-1|TRBJ2-7|TRBD2
TGCGCCAGCAGCTCGGGACTAGCGGGACAATACGAGCAGTACTTC
CASSSGLAGQYEQYF
>NA|TRBV19|TRBJ2-1|NA
TGTGCCAGTGGCGGGACTTATGGGTTTGTCAATGAGCAGTTCTTC
CASGGTYGFVNEQFF
>NA|TRBV7-2|TRBJ2-1|NA
TGTGCCAGTCTCCTACAGCGGAGCTCCTACAATGAGCAGTTCTTC
CASLLQRSSYNEQFF
>NA|TRBV7-2|TRBJ1-3|NA
TGTGCCAGCAGCTTAGCAGGGGTAGGGTCTGGAAACACCATATATTTT
CASSLAGVGSGNTIYF
>NA|TRBV5-1|TRBJ2-7|TRBD2
TGCGCCAGCAGCTTCGGACTAGCGGGAGGGCCTAACGGCGAGCAGTACTTC
CASSFGLAGGPNGEQYF
>NA|TRBV9|TRBJ2-7|TRBD2
TGTGCCAGCAGCGTAGGGCAGGGGACTAGCGGGATCTACGAGCAGTACTTC
CASSVGQGTSGIYEQYF
>NA|TRBV9|TRBJ2-3|TRBD1
TGTGCCAGCAGCGCTGGACAGGGTGGTTCAGATACGCAGTATTTT
CASSAGQGGSDTQYF
>NA|TRBV7-2|TRBJ2-7|TRBD1
TGTGCCAGCAGAGACTGGACAGGGGGGGAATACGAGCAGTACTTC
CASRDWTGGEYEQYF
>NA|TRBV7-9|TRBJ2-7|NA
TGTGCCAGCAGCTCCCGGGGGGCATATATTTACGAGCAGTACTTC
CASSSRGAYIYEQYF
>NA|TRBV4-3|TRBJ2-1|TRBD1
TGCGCCAGCAGCCAGAAATGGGACAGGAATTACAATGAGCAGTTCTTC
CASSQKWDRNYNEQFF
>once|TRBV10-3|TRBJ1-5|NA
TGTGCCATCAGTGGTGTTGGGACGACGAATCAGCCCCAGCATTTT
CAISGVGTTNQPQHF
>once|TRBV6-5|TRBJ2-7|NA
TGTGCCAGCATCAAATGGAGGACTGGGGACGAGCAGTACTTC
CASIKWRTGDEQYF
>once|TRBV15|TRBJ2-1|TRBD2
TGTGCCACCAGCAGAGTTCCAGCGGGAGGGCCGGGTAATGAGCAGTTCTTC
CATSRVPAGGPGNEQFF
>NA|TRBV2|TRBJ2-5|NA
TGTGCCAGCAGTGAAGTTCCGGGCCAAGAGACCCAGTACTTC
CASSEVPGQETQYF
>once|TRBV15|TRBJ2-1|TRBD1
TGTGCCACCAGCAGAGGACAGGGGTTAAGGGGTGAGCAGTTCTTC
CATSRGQGLRGEQFF
>once|TRBV5-1|TRBJ1-5|NA
TGCGCCAGCGAACGGGGGCGTTGGAATCAGCCCCAGCATTTT
CASERGRWNQPQHF
>once|TRBV5-1|TRBJ2-7|NA
TGCGCCAGCAGCTTGGAGCCCGGACGGATTTCCTACGAGCAGTACTTC
CASSLEPGRISYEQYF
>NA|TRBV7-9|TRBJ1-3|NA
TGTGCCAGCAGCCTTGGACGATCCTCTGGAAACACCATATATTTT
CASSLGRSSGNTIYF
>NA|TRBV4-1|TRBJ2-7|NA
TGCGCCAGCAGCCAACCGCCGGCGGCGAGCTCCTACGAGCAGTACTTC
CASSQPPAASSYEQYF
>NA|TRBV2|TRBJ2-1|TRBD1
TGTGCCAGCAACCGGGACAGGGTCTCCTACAATGAGCAGTTCTTC
CASNRDRVSYNEQFF
>NA|TRBV11-2|TRBJ2-2|NA
TGTGCCAGCCGGGATTGGAAACAGCAGAACACCGGGGAGCTGTTTTTT
CASRDWKQQNTGELFF